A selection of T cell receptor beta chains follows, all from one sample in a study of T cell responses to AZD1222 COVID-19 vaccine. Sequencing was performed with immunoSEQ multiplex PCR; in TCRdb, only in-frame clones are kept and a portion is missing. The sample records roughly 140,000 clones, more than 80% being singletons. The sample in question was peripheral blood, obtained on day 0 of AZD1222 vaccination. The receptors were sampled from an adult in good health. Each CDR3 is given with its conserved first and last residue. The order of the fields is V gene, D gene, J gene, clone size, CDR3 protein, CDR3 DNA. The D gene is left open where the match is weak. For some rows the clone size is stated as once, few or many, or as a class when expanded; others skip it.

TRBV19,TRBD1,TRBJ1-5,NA,CASRQGYQPQHF,TGTGCCAGTCGACAGGGCTATCAGCCCCAGCATTTT
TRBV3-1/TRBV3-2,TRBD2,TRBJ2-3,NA,CASSHLGTSSADTQYF,TGTGCCAGCAGCCACCTCGGGACTAGCAGTGCAGATACGCAGTATTTT
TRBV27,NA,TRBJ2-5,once,CASRVWGEQETQYF,TGTGCCAGCAGGGTTTGGGGGGAGCAAGAGACCCAGTACTTC
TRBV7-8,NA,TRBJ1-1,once,CASSPSHTEAFF,TGTGCCAGCAGCCCCTCTCACACTGAAGCTTTCTTT
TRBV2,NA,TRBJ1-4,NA,CASSPDGPGLPNEKLFF,TGTGCCAGCAGCCCCGACGGGCCGGGGCTACCTAATGAAAAACTGTTTTTT
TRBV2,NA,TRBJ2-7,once,CASTPDSNEQYF,TGTGCCAGCACACCAGACTCCAACGAGCAGTACTTC
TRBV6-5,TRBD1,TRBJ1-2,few,CASSKQGNYGYTF,TGTGCCAGCAGTAAACAGGGGAACTATGGCTACACCTTC
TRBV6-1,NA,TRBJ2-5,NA,CASREGRVSALQETQYF,TGTGCCAGCAGAGAAGGACGGGTATCTGCCTTACAAGAGACCCAGTACTTC
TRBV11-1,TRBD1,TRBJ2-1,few,CASSADRQYNEQFF,TGTGCCAGCAGCGCGGACAGGCAATACAATGAGCAGTTCTTC
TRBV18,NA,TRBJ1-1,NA,CASSLWAGEVGTEAFF,TGTGCCAGCTCACTTTGGGCAGGGGAGGTAGGGACTGAAGCTTTCTTT
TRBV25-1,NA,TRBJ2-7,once,CASSEDLGLPSSSYEQYF,TGTGCCAGCAGTGAAGACCTGGGCCTACCCTCGAGCTCCTACGAGCAGTACTTC
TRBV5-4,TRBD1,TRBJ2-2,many,CASMGQPNTGELFF,TGTGCCAGCATGGGACAGCCGAACACCGGGGAGCTGTTTTTT
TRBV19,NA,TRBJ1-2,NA,CASRAGDLLNGYTF,TGTGCCAGTAGGGCAGGGGATTTATTAAATGGCTACACCTTC
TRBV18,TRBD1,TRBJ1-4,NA,CASSRDRAQEKLFF,TGTGCCAGCTCACGGGACAGGGCCCAGGAAAAACTGTTTTTT
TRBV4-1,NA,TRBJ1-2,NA,CASSSPVAGVTYGYTF,TGCGCCAGCAGCAGCCCCGTGGCAGGGGTTACTTATGGCTACACCTTC
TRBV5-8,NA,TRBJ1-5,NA,CASSRTRSQPQHF,TGTGCCAGCAGCCGGACAAGGTCTCAGCCCCAGCATTTT
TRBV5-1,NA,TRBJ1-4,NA,CASSPGTREKLFF,TGCGCCAGCAGCCCCGGGACGAGGGAAAAACTGTTTTTT
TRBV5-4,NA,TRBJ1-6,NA,CASSFADKGPLHF,TGTGCCAGCAGCTTCGCCGACAAGGGGCCCCTCCACTTT
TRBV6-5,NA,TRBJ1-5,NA,CASLQGPNQPQHF,TGTGCCAGCCTTCAGGGTCCCAATCAGCCCCAGCATTTT
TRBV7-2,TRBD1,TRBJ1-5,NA,CASSLRQGMSNQPQHF,TGTGCCAGCAGCTTAAGACAGGGAATGAGCAATCAGCCCCAGCATTTT
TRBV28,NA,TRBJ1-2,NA,CASSWGRRYGYTF,TGTGCCAGCTCTTGGGGGCGTAGGTATGGCTACACCTTC
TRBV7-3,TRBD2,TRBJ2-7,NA,CASSLNLAEQYEQYF,TGTGCCAGCAGCTTAAATCTAGCGGAGCAGTACGAGCAGTACTTC
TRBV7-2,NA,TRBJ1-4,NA,CASSLTKSEKLFF,TGTGCCAGCAGCTTAACCAAGTCTGAAAAACTGTTTTTT
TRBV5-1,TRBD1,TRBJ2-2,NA,CASSRNRQGAGELFF,TGCGCCAGCAGCCGGAACAGGCAGGGGGCCGGGGAGCTGTTTTTT
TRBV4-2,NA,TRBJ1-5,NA,CASSQGQGGDQAQHF,TGTGCCAGCAGCCAAGGGCAGGGAGGGGATCAAGCCCAGCATTTT
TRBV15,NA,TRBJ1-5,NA,CATSRPDQPQHF,TGTGCCACCAGCAGGCCAGATCAGCCCCAGCATTTT